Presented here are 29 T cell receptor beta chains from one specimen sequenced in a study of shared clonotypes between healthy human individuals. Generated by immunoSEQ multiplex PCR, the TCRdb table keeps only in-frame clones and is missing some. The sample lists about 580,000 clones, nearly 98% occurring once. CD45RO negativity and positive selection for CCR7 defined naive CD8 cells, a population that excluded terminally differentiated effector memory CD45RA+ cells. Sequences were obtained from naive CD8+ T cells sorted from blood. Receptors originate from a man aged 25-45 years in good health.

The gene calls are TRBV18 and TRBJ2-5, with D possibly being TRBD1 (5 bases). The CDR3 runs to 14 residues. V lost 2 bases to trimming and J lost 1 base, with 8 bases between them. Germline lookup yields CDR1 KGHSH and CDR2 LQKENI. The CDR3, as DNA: TGTGCCAGCTCACCATCAGGGTTCCAAGAGACCCAGTACTTC. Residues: CASSPSGFQETQYF.

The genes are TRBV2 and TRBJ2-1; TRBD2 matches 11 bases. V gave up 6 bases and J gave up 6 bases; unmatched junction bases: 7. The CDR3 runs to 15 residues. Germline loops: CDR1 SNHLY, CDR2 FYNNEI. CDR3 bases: TGTGCCAGCAGCCCACTAGCGGGGGAAACCAATGAGCAGTTCTTC. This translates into CASSPLAGETNEQFF.

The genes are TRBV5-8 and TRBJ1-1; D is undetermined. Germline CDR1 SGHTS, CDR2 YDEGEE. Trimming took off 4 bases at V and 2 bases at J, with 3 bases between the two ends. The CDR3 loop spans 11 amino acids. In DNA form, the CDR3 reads TGTGCCAGCAGCCCCAACACTGAAGCTTTCTTT. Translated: CASSPNTEAFF.

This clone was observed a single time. CDR3 in amino acids: CASMGTYEQYF. DNA for the CDR3: TGCGCCAGCATGGGAACCTACGAGCAGTACTTC. This chain joins TRBV10-2 and TRBJ2-7, with no clear D. Per germline, CDR1 WSHSY and CDR2 SAAADI. The V gene lost 7 bases and the J gene lost 2 bases, with 6 bases spanning the gap. The CDR3 has 11 residues.

CDR3 coding DNA: TGTGCCAGCTCAAACGACAGGACCGGGGAGCTGTTTTTT. Translating gives CASSNDRTGELFF. The genes are TRBV18 and TRBJ2-2, with D tentatively TRBD1 (6 bases). CDR3 size: 13 residues. Germline V lookup: CDR1 KGHSH, CDR2 LQKENI. V was shortened by 5 bases and J by 5 bases, with 9 bases between the two germline ends.

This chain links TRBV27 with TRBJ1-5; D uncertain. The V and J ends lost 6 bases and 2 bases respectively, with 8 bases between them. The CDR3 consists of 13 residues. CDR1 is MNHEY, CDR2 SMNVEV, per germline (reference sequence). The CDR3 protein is CASSYKGNQPQHF. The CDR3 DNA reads TGTGCCAGCAGCTACAAGGGCAATCAGCCCCAGCATTTT.

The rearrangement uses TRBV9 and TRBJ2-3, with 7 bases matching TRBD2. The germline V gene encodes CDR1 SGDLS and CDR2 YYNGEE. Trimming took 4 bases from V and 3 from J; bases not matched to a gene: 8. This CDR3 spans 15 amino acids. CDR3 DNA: TGTGCCAGCAGCCCCTGGGGTAGCGGGACAGATACGCAGTATTTT. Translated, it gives CASSPWGSGTDTQYF.

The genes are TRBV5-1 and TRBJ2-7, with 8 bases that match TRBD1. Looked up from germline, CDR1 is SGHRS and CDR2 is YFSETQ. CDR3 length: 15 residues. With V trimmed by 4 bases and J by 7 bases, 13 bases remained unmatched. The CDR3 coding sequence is TGCGCCAGCAGCGGGGGACAGGCCGCGAGTTGGGAGCAGTACTTC. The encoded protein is CASSGGQAASWEQYF. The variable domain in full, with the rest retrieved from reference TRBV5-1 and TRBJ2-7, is KAGVTQTPRYLIKTRGQQVTLSCSPISGHRSVSWYQQTPGQGLQFLFEYFSETQRNKGNFPGRFSGRQFSNSRSEMNVSTLELGDSALYLCASSGGQAASWEQYFGPGTRLTVT.

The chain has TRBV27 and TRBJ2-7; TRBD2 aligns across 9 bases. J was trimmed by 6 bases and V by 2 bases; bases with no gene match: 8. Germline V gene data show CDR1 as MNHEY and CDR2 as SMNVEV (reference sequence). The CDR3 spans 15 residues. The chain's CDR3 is CASSLGTSLEREQYF. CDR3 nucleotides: TGTGCCAGCAGTTTAGGGACTAGCCTGGAGCGCGAGCAGTACTTC.

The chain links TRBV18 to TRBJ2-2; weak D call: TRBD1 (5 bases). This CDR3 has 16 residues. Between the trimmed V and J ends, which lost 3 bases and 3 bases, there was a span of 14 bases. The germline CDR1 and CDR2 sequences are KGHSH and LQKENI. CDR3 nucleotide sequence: TGTGCCAGCTCACCTAATCGGACACCGGACACCGGGGAGCTGTTTTTT. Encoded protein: CASSPNRTPDTGELFF.

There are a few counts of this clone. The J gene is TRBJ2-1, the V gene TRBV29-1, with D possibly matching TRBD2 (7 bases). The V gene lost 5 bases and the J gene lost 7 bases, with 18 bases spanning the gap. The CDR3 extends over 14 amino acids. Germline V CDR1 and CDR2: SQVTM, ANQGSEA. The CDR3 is CSVQGGGTINEQFF. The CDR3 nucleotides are TGCAGCGTTCAGGGAGGGGGGACTATTAATGAGCAGTTCTTC.

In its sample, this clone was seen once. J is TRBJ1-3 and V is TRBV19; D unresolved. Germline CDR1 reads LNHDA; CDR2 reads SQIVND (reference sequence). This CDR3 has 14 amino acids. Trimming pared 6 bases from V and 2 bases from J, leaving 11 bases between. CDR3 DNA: TGTGCCAGTAGCCTGATAAGCCCTGGAAACACCATATATTTT. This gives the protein CASSLISPGNTIYF.

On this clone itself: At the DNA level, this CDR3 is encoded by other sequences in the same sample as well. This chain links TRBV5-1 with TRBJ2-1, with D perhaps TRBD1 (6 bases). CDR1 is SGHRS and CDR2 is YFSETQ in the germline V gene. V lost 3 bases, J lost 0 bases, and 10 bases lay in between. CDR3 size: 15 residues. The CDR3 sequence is CASSSTGSSYNEQFF. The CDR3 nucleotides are TGCGCCAGCAGCTCGACAGGAAGCTCCTACAATGAGCAGTTCTTC.

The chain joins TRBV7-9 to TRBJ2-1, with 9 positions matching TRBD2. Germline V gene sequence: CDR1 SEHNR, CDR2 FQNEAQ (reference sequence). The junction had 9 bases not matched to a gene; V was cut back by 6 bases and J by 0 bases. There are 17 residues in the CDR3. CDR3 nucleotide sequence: TGTGCCAGCAGACCTATAGCGGGAGAGAGCTCCTACAATGAGCAGTTCTTC. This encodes CASRPIAGESSYNEQFF.

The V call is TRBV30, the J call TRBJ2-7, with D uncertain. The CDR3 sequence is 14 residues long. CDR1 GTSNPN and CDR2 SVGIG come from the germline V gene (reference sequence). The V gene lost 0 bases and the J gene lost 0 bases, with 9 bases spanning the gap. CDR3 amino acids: CAWSVLGPSYEQYF. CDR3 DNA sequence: TGTGCCTGGAGTGTACTGGGCCCCTCCTACGAGCAGTACTTC.

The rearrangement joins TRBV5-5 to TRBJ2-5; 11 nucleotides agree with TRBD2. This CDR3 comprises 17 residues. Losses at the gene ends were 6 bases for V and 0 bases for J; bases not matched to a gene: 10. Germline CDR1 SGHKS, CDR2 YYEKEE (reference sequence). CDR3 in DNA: TGTGCCAGCAACAATCCCCCGGGACTAGCGGACCAAGAGACCCAGTACTTC. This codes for CASNNPPGLADQETQYF.

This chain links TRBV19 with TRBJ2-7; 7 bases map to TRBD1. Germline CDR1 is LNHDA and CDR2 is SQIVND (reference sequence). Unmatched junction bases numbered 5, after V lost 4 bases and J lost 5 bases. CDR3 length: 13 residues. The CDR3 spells CASSTWQGDEQYF. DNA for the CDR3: TGTGCCAGTAGTACCTGGCAGGGGGACGAGCAGTACTTC. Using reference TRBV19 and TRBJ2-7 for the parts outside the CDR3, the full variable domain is DGGITQSPKYLFRKEGQNVTLSCEQNLNHDAMYWYRQDPGQGLRLIYYSQIVNDFQKGDIAEGYSVSREKKESFPLTVTSAQKNPTAFYLCASSTWQGDEQYFGPGTRLTVT.

The CDR3 protein is CASSLPRRYNEQFF. The CDR3 DNA reads TGTGCCAGCAGTTTACCCCGCCGATACAATGAGCAGTTCTTC. The V gene is TRBV28, the J gene TRBJ2-1, with D unclear. Per the germline V gene, CDR1 is MDHEN and CDR2 is SYDVKM. The CDR3 runs 14 residues. Deletions cut 2 bases from V and 4 bases from J, with 9 bases between. Full variable domain (missing parts from reference TRBV28 and TRBJ2-1): DVKVTQSSRYLVKRTGEKVFLECVQDMDHENMFWYRQDPGLGLRLIYFSYDVKMKEKGDIPEGYSVSREKKERFSLILESASTNQTSMYLCASSLPRRYNEQFFGPGTRLTVL.

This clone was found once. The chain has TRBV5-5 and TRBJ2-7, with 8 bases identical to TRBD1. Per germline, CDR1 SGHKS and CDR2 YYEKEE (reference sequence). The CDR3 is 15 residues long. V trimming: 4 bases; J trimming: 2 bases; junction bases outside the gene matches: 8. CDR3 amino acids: CASSHRDRRTYEQYF. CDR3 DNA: TGTGCCAGCAGCCACCGGGACAGGAGAACCTACGAGCAGTACTTC.

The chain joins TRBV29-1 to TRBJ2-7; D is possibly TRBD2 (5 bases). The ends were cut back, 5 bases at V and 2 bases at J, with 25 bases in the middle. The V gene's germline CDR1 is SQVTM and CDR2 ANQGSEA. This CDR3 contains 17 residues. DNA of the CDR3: TGCAGCGTTCTAGCTGAGTCCGTTACGGGGAGTCCCTACGAGCAGTACTTC. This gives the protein CSVLAESVTGSPYEQYF.

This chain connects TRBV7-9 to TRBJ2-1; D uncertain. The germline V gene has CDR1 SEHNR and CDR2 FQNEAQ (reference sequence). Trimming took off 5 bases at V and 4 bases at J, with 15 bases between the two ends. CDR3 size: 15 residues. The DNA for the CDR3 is TGTGCCAGCAGCCTCGACTCACCCCTATACAATGAGCAGTTCTTC. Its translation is CASSLDSPLYNEQFF.

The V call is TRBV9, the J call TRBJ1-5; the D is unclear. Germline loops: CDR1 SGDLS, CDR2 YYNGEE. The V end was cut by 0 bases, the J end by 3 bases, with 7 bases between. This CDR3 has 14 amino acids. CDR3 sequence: CASSVGGNNQPQHF. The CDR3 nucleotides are TGTGCCAGCAGCGTAGGAGGGAACAATCAGCCCCAGCATTTT.

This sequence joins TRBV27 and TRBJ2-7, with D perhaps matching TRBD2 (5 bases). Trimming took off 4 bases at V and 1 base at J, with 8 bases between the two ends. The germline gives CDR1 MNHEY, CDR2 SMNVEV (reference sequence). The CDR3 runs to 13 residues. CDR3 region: CASSSTRSYEQYF. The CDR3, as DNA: TGTGCCAGCAGTTCAACTAGGTCCTACGAGCAGTACTTC.

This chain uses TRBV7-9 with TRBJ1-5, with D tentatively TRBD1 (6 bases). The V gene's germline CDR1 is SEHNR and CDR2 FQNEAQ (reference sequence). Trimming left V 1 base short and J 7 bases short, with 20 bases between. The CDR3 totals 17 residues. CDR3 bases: TGTGCCAGCAGCTTAGTTGCCTCAGGGGACACAAGGCAGCCCCAGCATTTT. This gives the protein CASSLVASGDTRQPQHF.

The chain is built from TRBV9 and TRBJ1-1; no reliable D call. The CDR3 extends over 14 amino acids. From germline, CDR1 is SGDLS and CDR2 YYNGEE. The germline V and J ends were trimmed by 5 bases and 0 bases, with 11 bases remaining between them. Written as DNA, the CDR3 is TGTGCCAGCAGTCTACCTGGGTTGAACACTGAAGCTTTCTTT. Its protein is CASSLPGLNTEAFF.

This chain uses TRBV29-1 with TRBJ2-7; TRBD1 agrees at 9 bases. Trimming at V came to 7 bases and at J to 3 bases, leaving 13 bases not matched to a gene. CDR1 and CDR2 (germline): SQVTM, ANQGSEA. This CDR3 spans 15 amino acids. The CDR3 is CSATYIETGGYEQYF. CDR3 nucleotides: TGCAGCGCAACGTACATCGAGACAGGGGGCTACGAGCAGTACTTC.

The CDR3, as DNA: TGCGCCAGCAGCTTGGAGGGGGAGACCTACGAGCAGTACTTC. Translating gives CASSLEGETYEQYF. The chain employs TRBV5-1 and TRBJ2-7, with D tentatively TRBD1 (6 bases). The CDR3 is 14 amino acids. With 0 bases removed from V and 2 bases from J, the gap between germline ends came to 9 bases. Germline V gene data show CDR1 as SGHRS and CDR2 as YFSETQ.

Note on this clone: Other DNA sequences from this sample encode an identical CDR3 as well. For the CDR3, the DNA is TGCGCCAGCAGCTACGGGACAGGGTCCTACGAGCAGTACTTC. Encoded protein: CASSYGTGSYEQYF. This chain uses TRBV5-1 with TRBJ2-7, with 9 bases aligning to TRBD1. There are 14 residues in the CDR3. The germline V gene encodes CDR1 SGHRS and CDR2 YFSETQ. Germline trimming cut 3 bases from V and 1 base from J; bases unmatched to any gene: 2.

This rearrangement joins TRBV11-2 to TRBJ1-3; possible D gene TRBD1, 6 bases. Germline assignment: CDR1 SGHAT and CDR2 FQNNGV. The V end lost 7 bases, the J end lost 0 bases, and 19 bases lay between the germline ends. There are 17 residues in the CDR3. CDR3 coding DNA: TGTGCCAGCACCATACTATGGGACACGAGCTCTGGAAACACCATATATTTT. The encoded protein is CASTILWDTSSGNTIYF.